The next 26 T cell receptor beta chains were all read from a single sample in a study of blood T cell repertoires in COVID-19 (dated by TCRdb to the early 2020s). Library preparation used the immunoSEQ multiplex PCR assay. TCRdb took this table from immuneACCESS and kept in-frame rearrangements with V and J called. Such tables lack part of the clones; where checked against another copy, unresolved V genes explain under half of the gap, and the rest is unexplained. Here the sample has 150,000 or so clones; 85% to 90% occur a single time. The ten biggest clones cover roughly 15% of the sample. Sequences were obtained from peripheral blood. These TCRs come from a woman aged 40 to 50 with acute or convalescent COVID-19.

The genes are TRBV19 and TRBJ1-5; TRBD1 matches at 7 bases. V lost 3 bases, J lost 3 bases, and 8 bases stayed unmatched. The germline V gene encodes CDR1 LNHDA and CDR2 SQIVND (reference sequence). This CDR3 comprises 16 residues. CDR3 sequence (DNA): TGTGCCAGTAGTATGAGGGCAGGGGGTGCCAATCAGCCCCAGCATTTT. Translated, it gives CASSMRAGGANQPQHF.

The chain employs TRBV18 and TRBJ1-2; TRBD1 agrees at 8 bases. Trimming cost V 3 bases and J 0 bases; bases outside gene matches: 3. This CDR3 has 15 residues. CDR1 is KGHSH, CDR2 LQKENI, per germline. The CDR3 reads CASSPTGDANYGYTF. In nucleotides, the CDR3 is TGTGCCAGCTCACCGACAGGGGACGCTAACTATGGCTACACCTTC. The variable domain in full, completed from reference TRBV18 and TRBJ1-2, reads NAGVMQNPRHLVRRRGQEARLRCSPMKGHSHVYWYRQLPEEGLKFMVYLQKENIIDESGMPKERFSAEFPKEGPSILRIQQVVRGDSAAYFCASSPTGDANYGYTFGSGTRLTVV.

The J gene is TRBJ2-3, the V gene TRBV7-3; D is unresolved. The CDR3 spans 16 residues. The germline V and J ends were trimmed by 0 bases and 1 base, with 11 bases remaining between them. Germline V gene data show CDR1 as SGHTA and CDR2 as FQGTGA. In DNA, the CDR3 is TGTGCCAGCAGCTTAACGTTATCGGGTGGCACAGATACGCAGTATTTT. Amino acid sequence: CASSLTLSGGTDTQYF.

CDR3 nucleotides: TGTGCCAGCAGGACGGGACAGGGATACTACAATGAGCAGTTCTTC. Protein sequence: CASRTGQGYYNEQFF. J is TRBJ2-1 and V is TRBV2; 9 bases are a match to TRBD1. This CDR3 is 15 amino acids long. Germline-derived CDR1 and CDR2 are SNHLY and FYNNEI. Germline trimming cut 6 bases from V and 3 bases from J; bases unmatched to any gene: 6.

With respect to this clone: One end of the junction fails to match germline, which may point to a read error. The rearrangement uses TRBV7-2 and TRBJ1-3, with D possibly matching TRBD1 (6 bases). The CDR3 runs 13 residues. From germline, CDR1 is SGHTA and CDR2 FQGNSA. The CDR3 loop reads CASSSIQGSTIYF. The DNA of the CDR3 is TGTGCCAGCAGCTCGATACAGGGAAGCACCATATATTTT.

V and J are TRBV9 and TRBJ1-2, with 7 bases fitting TRBD1. Germline V gives CDR1 SGDLS, CDR2 YYNGEE. There are 15 residues in the CDR3. V was clipped by 0 bases and J by 3 bases; unmatched bases: 5. As DNA, the CDR3 is TGTGCCAGCAGCGTAGCCGACAGGGCCTACTATGGCTACACCTTC. It codes for CASSVADRAYYGYTF. The entire variable domain, with the rest obtained from reference TRBV9 and TRBJ1-2, is as follows: DSGVTQTPKHLITATGQRVTLRCSPRSGDLSVYWYQQSLDQGLQFLIQYYNGEERAKGNILERFSAQQFPDLHSELNLSSLELGDSALYFCASSVADRAYYGYTFGSGTRLTVV.

The sample holds a few counts of this clone. Other DNA sequences in this specimen translate into the identical CDR3. The V gene is TRBV6-5, the J gene TRBJ1-3; 8 bases fit TRBD1. Germline V gene data show CDR1 as MNHEY and CDR2 as SVGAGI. This CDR3 spans 14 amino acids. J was trimmed by 0 bases and V by 5 bases; bases with no gene match: 0. The CDR3 spells CASSTGGSGNTIYF. The CDR3 coding sequence is TGTGCCAGCAGTACAGGGGGCTCTGGAAACACCATATATTTT.

The V gene is TRBV9, the J gene TRBJ2-7; the D gene is possibly TRBD1 (5 bases). The V gene lost 8 bases and the J gene lost 2 bases, with 23 bases spanning the gap. CDR3 length: 16 amino acids. The germline V gene has CDR1 SGDLS and CDR2 YYNGEE. The CDR3 region is CASTGSAGFPPYEQYF. The CDR3 nucleotides are TGTGCCAGTACCGGGTCGGCAGGGTTCCCCCCCTACGAGCAGTACTTC. The variable domain in full, completed from reference TRBV9 and TRBJ2-7, reads DSGVTQTPKHLITATGQRVTLRCSPRSGDLSVYWYQQSLDQGLQFLIQYYNGEERAKGNILERFSAQQFPDLHSELNLSSLELGDSALYFCASTGSAGFPPYEQYFGPGTRLTVT.

The CDR3 DNA is TGTGCAAGTCGCTTCCGGGACAGGGGGAGATCCGGGGCCAACGTCCTGACTTTC. Its translation: CASRFRDRGRSGANVLTF. V and J are TRBV12-2 and TRBJ2-6; TRBD1 is taken as the D call from the table, unchecked against the DNA. TRBV12-2 is marked as a pseudogene. This CDR3 contains 18 residues.

V gene TRBV4-2 combines with J gene TRBJ1-3; 7 positions match TRBD1. Trimming took 2 bases from V and 1 from J; bases not matched to a gene: 5. Per germline, CDR1 LGHNA and CDR2 YNFKEQ. The CDR3 spans 16 residues. DNA of the CDR3: TGTGCCAGCAGCCAACCGGGACAGAGTTCTGGAAACACCATATATTTT. Protein: CASSQPGQSSGNTIYF.

In its sample, this clone was seen a few times. The V gene is TRBV9, the J gene TRBJ1-6, with D possibly being TRBD1 (6 bases). Between the trimmed V and J ends, which lost 0 bases and 8 bases, there was a span of 27 bases. Germline V gene lookup returns CDR1 SGDLS and CDR2 YYNGEE. This CDR3 region has 20 residues. The CDR3 region is CASSVATGWGKQGSDSPLHF. DNA of the CDR3: TGTGCCAGCAGCGTAGCTACGGGTTGGGGGAAACAGGGTAGTGATTCACCCCTCCACTTT.

The rearrangement uses TRBV5-1 and TRBJ2-5; D may be TRBD1 (5 bases). The length of the CDR3 is 14 residues. V shed 2 bases and J shed 3 bases, with 11 bases lying between them. The germline V gene has CDR1 SGHRS and CDR2 YFSETQ. The CDR3 sequence: CASSFRAAEETQYF. CDR3 DNA: TGCGCCAGCAGCTTCAGGGCGGCCGAAGAGACCCAGTACTTC.

This chain links TRBV3-1 (or the pseudogene TRBV3-2) with TRBJ2-3; D may be TRBD2 (6 bases). Between the trimmed V and J ends, which lost 2 bases and 0 bases, there was a span of 9 bases. Germline lookup yields CDR1 LGHDT and CDR2 YNNKEL (reference sequence). The CDR3 is 15 residues long. The CDR3 spells CASSQRGFSTDTQYF. In DNA form, the CDR3 reads TGTGCCAGCAGCCAACGGGGGTTTAGCACAGATACGCAGTATTTT.

The rearrangement joins TRBV9 to TRBJ2-2, with 14 bases identical to TRBD2. V lost 2 bases, J lost 4 bases, and 1 base stayed unmatched. The CDR3 spans 16 residues. CDR1 is SGDLS and CDR2 is YYNGEE in the germline V gene. Written as DNA, the CDR3 is TGTGCCAGCAGCGTGGGACTAGCGGGAGTCACCGGGGAGCTGTTTTTT. This translates into CASSVGLAGVTGELFF. Full variable domain (remainder filled in from reference TRBV9 and TRBJ2-2): DSGVTQTPKHLITATGQRVTLRCSPRSGDLSVYWYQQSLDQGLQFLIQYYNGEERAKGNILERFSAQQFPDLHSELNLSSLELGDSALYFCASSVGLAGVTGELFFGEGSRLTVL.

The CDR3 nucleotides read TGTGCCAGCAGCCCTGGGAGAGGGCGGGCCCCCTACGAGCAGTACTTC. Protein: CASSPGRGRAPYEQYF. The chain combines TRBV5-4 with TRBJ2-7; tentatively, D is TRBD2 (5 bases). Germline CDR1 reads SGHNT; CDR2 reads YYREEE (reference sequence). The CDR3 sequence is 16 residues long. V was pared by 4 bases and J by 2 bases, with 19 bases between. Together with reference TRBV5-4 and TRBJ2-7, the CDR3 gives the full variable domain: ETGVTQSPTHLIKTRGQQVTLRCSSQSGHNTVSWYQQALGQGPQFIFQYYREEENGRGNFPPRFSGLQFPNYSSELNVNALELDDSALYLCASSPGRGRAPYEQYFGPGTRLTVT.

This clone appeared a few times. The genes are TRBV19 and TRBJ2-1, with TRBD2 matching over 12 bases. The V gene's germline CDR1 is LNHDA and CDR2 SQIVND (reference sequence). Losses at the gene ends were 6 bases for V and 6 bases for J; bases not matched to a gene: 12. There are 17 residues in the CDR3. The CDR3 spells CASRGDSGLAGSNEQFF. CDR3 nucleotides: TGTGCCAGTAGGGGGGACAGTGGACTAGCGGGATCCAATGAGCAGTTCTTC. Drawing the rest from reference TRBV19 and TRBJ2-1, the complete variable domain is DGGITQSPKYLFRKEGQNVTLSCEQNLNHDAMYWYRQDPGQGLRLIYYSQIVNDFQKGDIAEGYSVSREKKESFPLTVTSAQKNPTAFYLCASRGDSGLAGSNEQFFGPGTRLTVL.

CDR3 in amino acids: CASSQRTSFENEQFF. CDR3 bases: TGCGCCAGCAGCCAAAGGACTAGTTTCGAAAATGAGCAGTTCTTC. This chain joins TRBV5-1 and TRBJ2-1, with 7 bases that match TRBD2. Germline trimming cut 4 bases from V and 7 bases from J; bases unmatched to any gene: 11. Germline CDR1 reads SGHRS; CDR2 reads YFSETQ. The CDR3 sequence is 15 residues long.

This clone was observed a single time. The chain joins TRBV5-1 to TRBJ2-7; TRBD1 matches at 7 bases. V trimming: 4 bases; J trimming: 7 bases; junction bases outside the gene matches: 8. Germline V CDR1 and CDR2: SGHRS, YFSETQ. This CDR3 spans 13 amino acids. CDR3 coding DNA: TGCGCCAGCAGCAGTATAACAGGGGAGGAGCAGTACTTC. It yields the protein CASSSITGEEQYF.

V is TRBV2 and J is TRBJ2-7; possibly TRBD1 for D (5 bases). The germline V gene encodes CDR1 SNHLY and CDR2 FYNNEI. Trimming shortened V by 4 bases and J by 4 bases, and 8 bases separated the two germline ends. This CDR3 comprises 12 residues. The CDR3 DNA follows: TGTGCCAGCAGTGGGACAAATTACGAGCAGTACTTC. Translating it yields CASSGTNYEQYF.

This chain links TRBV4-1 with TRBJ1-1, with D perhaps TRBD1 (6 bases). Trimming took off 4 bases at V and 0 bases at J, with 18 bases between the two ends. The CDR3 is 17 amino acids. Germline V gene lookup returns CDR1 MGHRA and CDR2 YSYEKL. This CDR3 reads CASSPQKAGEMNTEAFF. CDR3 nucleotide sequence: TGCGCCAGCAGCCCCCAAAAGGCAGGGGAGATGAACACTGAAGCTTTCTTT.

The chain recombines TRBV12-5 with TRBJ1-1; possible D gene TRBD1, 6 bases. Germline V gives CDR1 LGHNT, CDR2 FRNRAP. The CDR3 covers 15 residues. V gave up 2 bases and J gave up 4 bases, with 14 bases separating them. The CDR3 nucleotides read TGTGCTAGTGGTTTGTACCTTTCAGGGGTCACTGAAGCTTTCTTT. It is translated as CASGLYLSGVTEAFF.

The V call is TRBV7-9, the J call TRBJ2-1; the D is unclear. V was cut by 5 bases and J by 10 bases, with 21 bases left in between. The CDR3 covers 15 residues. The V gene's germline CDR1 is SEHNR and CDR2 FQNEAQ (reference sequence). As DNA, the CDR3 is TGTGCCAGCAGCCCTATACTGCCCCGGTCTCAAGAGCAGTTCTTC. This sequence encodes CASSPILPRSQEQFF.

This chain links TRBV30 with TRBJ2-2, with TRBD2 identical over 13 bases. Germline CDR1 reads GTSNPN; CDR2 reads SVGIG (reference sequence). The CDR3 consists of 14 residues. J was trimmed by 6 bases and V by 5 bases; bases with no gene match: 3. The CDR3 coding sequence is TGTGCCTGGGGACTAGCGGGAGTCTCCGGGGAGCTGTTTTTT. It encodes CAWGLAGVSGELFF. Complete variable domain (other parts from reference TRBV30 and TRBJ2-2): SQTIHQWPATLVQPVGSPLSLECTVEGTSNPNLYWYRQAAGRGLQLLFYSVGIGQISSEVPQNLSASRPQDRQFILSSKKLLLSDSGFYLCAWGLAGVSGELFFGEGSRLTVL.

This chain connects TRBV30 to TRBJ1-1; possible D gene TRBD1, 5 bases. The CDR3 length is 12 residues. V was clipped by 0 bases and J by 4 bases, with 6 bases between them. The V gene's germline CDR1 is GTSNPN and CDR2 SVGIG (reference sequence). The CDR3 spells CAWSVGGTEAFF. The CDR3 DNA sequence: TGTGCCTGGAGTGTGGGGGGCACTGAAGCTTTCTTT.

This clone was seen once. The J gene is TRBJ1-2, the V gene TRBV30, with D perhaps TRBD1 (5 bases). Germline CDR1 and CDR2: GTSNPN and SVGIG (reference sequence). The V gene lost 3 bases and the J gene lost 5 bases, with 7 bases spanning the gap. The CDR3 totals 11 residues. The CDR3 here is CAWSGGYGYTF. The CDR3 DNA reads as TGTGCCTGGAGCGGGGGTTATGGCTACACCTTC.

The genes are TRBV28 and TRBJ2-1; 8 bases map to TRBD1. This CDR3 is 16 amino acids long. With V trimmed by 4 bases and J by 0 bases, 5 bases remained unmatched. Germline V lookup: CDR1 MDHEN, CDR2 SYDVKM. CDR3: CASSSDRESSYNEQFF. In DNA, the CDR3 is TGTGCCAGCAGTTCGGACAGGGAAAGCTCCTACAATGAGCAGTTCTTC.